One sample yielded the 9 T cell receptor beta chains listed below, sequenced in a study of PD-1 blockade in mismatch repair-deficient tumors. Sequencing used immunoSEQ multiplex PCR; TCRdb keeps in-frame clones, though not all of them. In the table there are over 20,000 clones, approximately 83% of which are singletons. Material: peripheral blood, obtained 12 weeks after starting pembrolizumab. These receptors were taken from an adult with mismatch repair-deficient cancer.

CDR3 DNA: TGTGCCAGTAGTATAGGGAGGGGGCTGGGAATCTACGAGCAGTACTTC. This codes for CASSIGRGLGIYEQYF. The rearrangement uses TRBV19 and TRBJ2-7; D may be TRBD1 (7 bases). The CDR3 runs to 16 residues. Germline V gene sequence: CDR1 LNHDA, CDR2 SQIVND (reference sequence). The germline V and J ends were trimmed by 1 base and 3 bases, with 16 bases remaining between them.

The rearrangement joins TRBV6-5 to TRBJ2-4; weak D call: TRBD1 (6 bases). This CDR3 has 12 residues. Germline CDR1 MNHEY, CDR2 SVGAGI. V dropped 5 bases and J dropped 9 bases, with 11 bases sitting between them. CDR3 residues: CASSDGQSIQYF. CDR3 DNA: TGTGCCAGCAGTGACGGACAGAGCATTCAGTACTTC.

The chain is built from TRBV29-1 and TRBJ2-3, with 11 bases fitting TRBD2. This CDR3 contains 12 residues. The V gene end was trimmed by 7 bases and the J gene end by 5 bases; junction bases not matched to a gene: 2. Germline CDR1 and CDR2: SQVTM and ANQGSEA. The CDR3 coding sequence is TGCAGCGGGGGACTAGCGGAAGATACGCAGTATTTT. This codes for CSGGLAEDTQYF.

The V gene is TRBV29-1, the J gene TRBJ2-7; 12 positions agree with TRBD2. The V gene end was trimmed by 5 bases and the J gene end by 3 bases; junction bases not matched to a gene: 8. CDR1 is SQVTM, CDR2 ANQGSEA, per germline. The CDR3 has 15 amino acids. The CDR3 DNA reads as TGCAGCGTTCTTACTTGGACTAGCGGGGTCTACGAGCAGTACTTC. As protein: CSVLTWTSGVYEQYF.

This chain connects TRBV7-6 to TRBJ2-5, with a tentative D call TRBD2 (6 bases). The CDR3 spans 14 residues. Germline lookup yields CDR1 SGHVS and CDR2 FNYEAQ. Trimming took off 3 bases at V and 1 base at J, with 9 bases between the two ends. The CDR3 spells CASSFAGPQETQYF. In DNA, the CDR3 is TGTGCCAGCAGCTTTGCGGGACCCCAAGAGACCCAGTACTTC. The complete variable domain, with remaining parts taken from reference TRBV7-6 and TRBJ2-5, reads GAGVSQSPRYKVTKRGQDVALRCDPISGHVSLYWYRQALGQGPEFLTYFNYEAQQDKSGLPNDRFSAERPEGSISTLTIQRTEQRDSAMYRCASSFAGPQETQYFGPGTRLLVL.

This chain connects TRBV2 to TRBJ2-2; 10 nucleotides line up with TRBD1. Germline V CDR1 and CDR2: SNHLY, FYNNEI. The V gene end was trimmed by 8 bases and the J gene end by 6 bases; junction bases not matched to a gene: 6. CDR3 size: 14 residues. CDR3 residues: CASRRDRGPGELFF. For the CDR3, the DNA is TGTGCCAGCCGGCGGGACAGGGGTCCCGGGGAGCTGTTTTTT. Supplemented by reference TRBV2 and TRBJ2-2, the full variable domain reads EPEVTQTPSHQVTQMGQEVILRCVPISNHLYFYWYRQILGQKVEFLVSFYNNEISEKSEIFDDQFSVERPDGSNFTLKIRSTKLEDSAMYFCASRRDRGPGELFFGEGSRLTVL.

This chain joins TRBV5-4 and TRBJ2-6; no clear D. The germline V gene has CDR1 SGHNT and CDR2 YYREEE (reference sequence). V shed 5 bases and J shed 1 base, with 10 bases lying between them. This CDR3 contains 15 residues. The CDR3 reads CASSFPGSGANVLTF. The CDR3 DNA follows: TGTGCCAGCAGTTTTCCGGGTTCTGGGGCCAACGTCCTGACTTTC.

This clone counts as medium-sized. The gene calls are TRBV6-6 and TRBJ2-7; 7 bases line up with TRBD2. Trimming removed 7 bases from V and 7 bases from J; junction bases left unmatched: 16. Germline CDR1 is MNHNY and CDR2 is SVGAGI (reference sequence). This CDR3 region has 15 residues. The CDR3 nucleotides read TGTGCCAGCACCCGATCCGGGACTAATTTGTTGGAGCAGTACTTC. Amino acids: CASTRSGTNLLEQYF.

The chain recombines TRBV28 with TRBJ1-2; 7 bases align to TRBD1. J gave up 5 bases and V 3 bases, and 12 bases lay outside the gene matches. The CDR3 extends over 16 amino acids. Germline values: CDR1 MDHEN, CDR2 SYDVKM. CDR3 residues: CASSLSGQLETYGYTF. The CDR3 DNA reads TGTGCCAGCAGTTTGTCGGGACAGCTCGAAACTTATGGCTACACCTTC.